The entry below describes one TCR beta chain. Its target is unknown. V shed 0 bases and J 6 bases; nucleotides not matched to a gene: 15. CDR1 is SGHDT and CDR2 is YYEEEE in the germline V gene. The length of the CDR3 is 18 residues. These data are taken from a study of OX40 agonist ivuxolimab in advanced cancers. Whole-study context: Patients were given ivuxolimab, an antibody that agonizes OX40 (CD134). Study observations and caveats: More expanded clones were found, on average, in CD8+ than in CD4+ T cells. In a subset of nonresponders, normalized T-cell clonal expansion was also low. Among the lowest peripheral clonal expansion occurred in 0.1-3.0 mg/kg partial responders.

Repertoires were generated with immunoSEQ multiplex PCR, while TCRdb's copy carries only in-frame clones and drops some. In the table there are some 96,000 clones, approximately 90% of which are singletons. The sample was CD4+ or CD8+ T cells sorted from blood, taken in a trial of the OX40 agonist ivuxolimab. The TCR comes from an adult with an advanced solid tumor such as melanoma, head and neck, liver or kidney cancer. This sequence joins TRBV5-6 and TRBJ2-1, with 7 bases identical to TRBD2. The CDR3 here is CASSLGYVGLGIFNEQFF. The CDR3 nucleotides read TGTGCCAGCAGCTTGGGTTACGTCGGACTAGGAATTTTCAATGAGCAGTTCTTC.